This TCR beta chain originates from a study of shared clonotypes between healthy human individuals (dated by TCRdb to 2018 to 2020). Background on the whole study: A couple of women and a few men aged 18 to 49 years were included in the cohort. For each donor, CD4 naive and CD4 memory were each given three plates, CD8 naive was given two plates, and CD8 memory was given one plate. Blood TCR repertoires of several healthy adults were deeply sequenced to estimate repertoire size and the extent of clonotype sharing between individuals. To increase sequencing depth and limit assay-specific biases, different laboratories used diverse techniques to prepare libraries and sequence TCR repertoires. Per donor, leukapheresis produced somewhere between about 0.8 and 9 billion PBMCs.

What the study reported, not specific to this receptor: Sampling was restricted to blood, and TCR repertoires in tissue are likely to differ from TCR repertoires in blood. Across a handful of donors, roughly 5.4% of naive CD4, roughly 3.4% of naive CD8, around 2.5% of memory CD4, and approximately 0.4% of memory CD8 clonotypes were shared. Clonotypes shared by all four sorted-subset donors showed higher generation probabilities than non-shared clonotypes. Incomplete sequencing was indicated by rarefaction of sorted-subset datasets, despite the large sequencing depth. Because the study included a small number of donors, the genetic and exposure-history diversity represented was limited. Pairwise subsampling indicated that sequencing depth was expected to affect the degree of clonotype sharing among donors. Naive subsets generally had larger estimated clonotype richness than memory subsets did.

Using the deep immunoSEQ assay, TCR CDR3 regions were amplified from genomic DNA by multiplex PCR. Extracted genomic DNA from each cell subset was spread evenly across all wells of several immunoSEQ 96-well plates, with each plate serving as a replicate. Each replicate PCR for sorted subsets received around 200 ng genomic DNA, equal to about 29,000 T cell genomes. The purified libraries were quantified using a Qubit 3.0 fluorometer, sized with a Bioanalyzer 2100, and then quantified again using the KAPA Library Quantification kit. Every immunoSEQ 96-well plate was sequenced on a dedicated single-read 150-cycle Illumina NextSeq 550 flow cell. Per the source publication's procedure: Because the immunoSEQ output held only junctional sequences and lacked quality scores, the filtering could not match the filtering applied to full-length reads. To assign V/J genes and CDR3, sequences were annotated using PyIR, a Python wrapper for IgBLAST v1.9, with IMGT germline references. Reads were filtered out if the reads had weak V/J assignments (E-value above 1e-6), no CDR3, stop codons, out-of-frame junctions, or ambiguous translated residues. V3J clonotypes were defined as sequences sharing an identical inferred V gene, J gene, and CDR3 amino acid sequence. Percentage overlap between repertoires was calculated by dividing the number of shared unique clonotypes by the size of the smaller repertoire. Repertoire richness was assessed with RTK rarefaction, the Chao1 estimator, and Recon v2.1 estimates of unobserved clonotypes. OLGA was used to compute generation probabilities for all TCRbeta clonotypes that the gDNA method yielded from several donors. This is the immuneACCESS table as TCRdb keeps it, with only in-frame sequences that have V and J called. A part of the clones is gone; compared with another copy, unresolved V genes explain less than half, and the rest is unexplained. The V and J calls and the clone size are those of that table, but D and trimming were determined from the DNA. The sample yields 2.3 million or so clones; 85% to 95% were counted once. The ten largest clonotypes hold 0.35% to 0.5% of the sample.

The table lists this clone with a few counts. Its cognate antigen has yet to be identified. No qualities accompany the bases; no much larger clone lies one base away. The donors were healthy, HIV-negative adults who had no recently reported acute infections or vaccinations. All donors were Caucasian adults living in Nashville, Tennessee, USA. CD4+ T cells were enriched through magnetic negative selection, after which naive cells were positively selected on CD45RA and the remaining negative fraction served as the memory subset. After blood collection by leukapheresis, PBMCs were isolated using Ficoll-Histopaque density gradient centrifugation and then cryopreserved in the vapor phase of liquid nitrogen. Purity and quantity of every magnetically sorted T cell population were checked by analytical flow cytometry. Genomic DNA was isolated from each sorted fraction and quantified by UV absorbance on a Nanodrop 2000c.

This clonotype was obtained from a man younger than 35 in good health. Some clones in this sample may be carry-over from other donors' samples. The sequencing input was naive CD4+ T cells from PBMCs. In the paper's terms, the cell subset or site label means: CD45RA+ positively selected.

The CDR3 is CASSPGRTGNQPQHF. The nucleotide sequence is given as TGTGCCAGCTCACCCGGCAGGACTGGCAATCAGCCCCAGCATTTT. The chain couples TRBV18 to TRBJ1-5, with the D gene call left open. Trimming at the junction amounts to 3 bases on V and 2 bases on J, and the germline ends lie 11 bases apart. The CDR3, cysteine through phenylalanine, is 15 amino acids long. Here the CDR3 DNA is all that survives: 45 bases in frame from base 1. CDR1 KGHSH and CDR2 LQKENI are derived from the germline V gene.